This T cell receptor (beta chain) was recovered during a study of radiation and T cells in renal cell carcinoma. In germline, CDR1 is KGHSH, CDR2 LQKENI. V dropped 4 bases and J dropped 0; count of bases not matched to a gene: 8. The CDR3 covers 16 residues. About this clone itself: Its antigen is not known.

Only in-frame clones appear in the TCRdb table, and some are missing; sequencing was by immunoSEQ multiplex PCR. The repertoire includes about 91,000 clones, about 79% of them detected once, and less than 7% sits in the top ten. Study results and caveats: Without pretreatment biopsies, baseline tumor clonotype presence was undetermined.

Time point in this sample: baseline pretreatment blood. Treatment meaning: 15 Gy SBRT to primary tumor, nephrectomy 4 weeks later. After SBRT, blood was collected at 2 and 4 weeks, plus baseline. The origin of this receptor is a man between 60 and 70 years old with renal cell carcinoma. The rearrangement joins TRBV18 to TRBJ1-1; the match to TRBD1 covers 7 bases. This sample comprised blood, obtained from a patient whose treatment included radiotherapy and nephrectomy. As DNA, the CDR3 is TGTGCCAGCTCACTTACCCCGGGACAGCTGAACACTGAAGCTTTCTTT. Residues: CASSLTPGQLNTEAFF.